These T cell receptor beta chains were read from a single sample in a study of cytomegalovirus exposure and HLA in healthy donors. Method: immunoSEQ multiplex PCR; TCRdb's copy keeps in-frame clones and lacks some. Among 150,000 or so clones listed, about 8.9% were seen once. Sequences were obtained from PBMCs. The receptors stem from a man aged 45 to 65 in good health and CMV-seronegative. Both conserved end residues are part of each CDR3. Fields, in order: D gene, V gene, clone size, J gene, CDR3 protein, CDR3 DNA. D genes are given only for firm matches. Size tells how often a clone was seen (once, few, many) or the class of an expanded clone, and some rows leave it out.

D gene: TRBD2; V gene: TRBV30; clone size: NA; J gene: TRBJ2-1; CDR3 protein: CAWSFPTSGRNRFYNEQFF; CDR3 DNA: TGTGCCTGGAGTTTTCCGACTAGCGGGAGGAATAGGTTCTACAATGAGCAGTTCTTC
D gene: NA; V gene: TRBV14; clone size: few; J gene: TRBJ2-5; CDR3 protein: CASSRPLGEQETQYF; CDR3 DNA: TGTGCCAGCAGCCGCCCCTTGGGCGAACAAGAGACCCAGTACTTC
D gene: TRBD1; V gene: TRBV6-5; clone size: few; J gene: TRBJ2-7; CDR3 protein: CASRGTADEQYF; CDR3 DNA: TGTGCCAGCAGAGGGACAGCAGACGAGCAGTACTTC
D gene: NA; V gene: TRBV18; clone size: NA; J gene: TRBJ2-3; CDR3 protein: CASSPTGGGTDTQYF; CDR3 DNA: TGTGCCAGCTCACCTACAGGGGGAGGGACAGATACGCAGTATTTT
D gene: TRBD1; V gene: TRBV30; clone size: few; J gene: TRBJ2-1; CDR3 protein: CAWSLFTGVTEQFF; CDR3 DNA: TGTGCCTGGAGTCTCTTTACAGGGGTGACTGAGCAGTTCTTC
D gene: TRBD2; V gene: TRBV5-4; clone size: few; J gene: TRBJ2-6; CDR3 protein: CASSLELAGASGANVLTF; CDR3 DNA: TGTGCCAGCAGCTTGGAACTAGCGGGGGCGTCTGGGGCCAACGTCCTGACTTTC
D gene: TRBD1; V gene: TRBV9; clone size: NA; J gene: TRBJ2-7; CDR3 protein: CASSVSGTGVHEQYF; CDR3 DNA: TGTGCCAGCAGCGTTTCCGGGACAGGGGTCCACGAGCAGTACTTC
D gene: NA; V gene: TRBV7-9; clone size: NA; J gene: TRBJ1-2; CDR3 protein: CASSLSLDSPGYTF; CDR3 DNA: TGTGCCAGCAGCCTTTCTCTAGACAGCCCAGGCTACACCTTC
D gene: TRBD1; V gene: TRBV18; clone size: few; J gene: TRBJ2-7; CDR3 protein: CASSPGTGGYEQYF; CDR3 DNA: TGTGCCAGCTCACCGGGGACAGGGGGCTACGAGCAGTACTTC
D gene: NA; V gene: TRBV18; clone size: few; J gene: TRBJ2-3; CDR3 protein: CASSPPGGTGREAGYSYTDTQYF; CDR3 DNA: TGTGCCAGCTCACCACCCGGAGGGACAGGGCGGGAGGCCGGTTATTCCTACACAGATACGCAGTATTTT
D gene: NA; V gene: TRBV4-1; clone size: few; J gene: TRBJ2-2; CDR3 protein: CASSQAGHPNTGELFF; CDR3 DNA: TGCGCCAGCAGCCAAGCGGGACACCCGAACACCGGGGAGCTGTTTTTT
D gene: TRBD1; V gene: TRBV9; clone size: few; J gene: TRBJ1-6; CDR3 protein: CASSASPGTENSPLHF; CDR3 DNA: TGTGCCAGCAGCGCGAGCCCCGGGACAGAAAATTCACCCCTCCACTTT
D gene: TRBD1; V gene: TRBV10-2; clone size: few; J gene: TRBJ1-3; CDR3 protein: CASRGDRDSGNTIYF; CDR3 DNA: TGCGCCAGCAGGGGGGACAGGGACTCGGGAAACACCATATATTTT
D gene: TRBD1; V gene: TRBV2; clone size: few; J gene: TRBJ2-1; CDR3 protein: CASSGQGAGYEQFF; CDR3 DNA: TGTGCCAGCAGTGGCCAGGGGGCGGGCTATGAGCAGTTCTTC
D gene: TRBD2; V gene: TRBV11-3; clone size: NA; J gene: TRBJ2-1; CDR3 protein: CASSPSTSGRNDEQFF; CDR3 DNA: TGTGCCAGCAGCCCTTCGACTAGCGGGAGGAACGATGAGCAGTTCTTC
D gene: NA; V gene: TRBV13; clone size: few; J gene: TRBJ2-7; CDR3 protein: CASSLLRVSGYEQYF; CDR3 DNA: TGTGCCAGCAGCTTACTCAGGGTTTCAGGCTACGAGCAGTACTTC
D gene: TRBD1; V gene: TRBV11-3; clone size: NA; J gene: TRBJ2-7; CDR3 protein: CASSLGTGGPYEQYF; CDR3 DNA: TGTGCCAGCAGCTTAGGTACAGGGGGCCCCTACGAGCAGTACTTC
D gene: NA; V gene: TRBV12-5; clone size: few; J gene: TRBJ1-5; CDR3 protein: CASGLVTQSNQPQHF; CDR3 DNA: TGTGCTAGTGGTTTGGTAACTCAATCCAATCAGCCCCAGCATTTT
D gene: TRBD1; V gene: TRBV27; clone size: NA; J gene: TRBJ1-2; CDR3 protein: CASSLSDRAGGYTF; CDR3 DNA: TGTGCCAGCAGTTTATCGGACAGGGCAGGCGGCTACACCTTC
D gene: TRBD1; V gene: TRBV5-1; clone size: NA; J gene: TRBJ2-1; CDR3 protein: CASSLAGTGNEQFF; CDR3 DNA: TGCGCCAGCAGCTTGGCCGGGACAGGGAATGAGCAGTTCTTC
D gene: NA; V gene: TRBV30; clone size: few; J gene: TRBJ1-2; CDR3 protein: CAWSWREGRGYTF; CDR3 DNA: TGTGCCTGGAGTTGGAGGGAGGGACGTGGCTACACCTTC
D gene: TRBD1; V gene: TRBV7-8; clone size: NA; J gene: TRBJ2-7; CDR3 protein: CASSPDRGAYEQYF; CDR3 DNA: TGTGCCAGCAGCCCGGACAGGGGAGCCTACGAGCAGTACTTC
D gene: TRBD1; V gene: TRBV28; clone size: NA; J gene: TRBJ2-7; CDR3 protein: CASSPPGQGIYEQYF; CDR3 DNA: TGTGCCAGCAGTCCCCCGGGACAGGGGATCTACGAGCAGTACTTC
D gene: NA; V gene: TRBV7-9; clone size: NA; J gene: TRBJ1-3; CDR3 protein: CASSKQVGNTIYF; CDR3 DNA: TGTGCCAGCAGCAAACAGGTCGGAAACACCATATATTTT
D gene: TRBD1; V gene: TRBV6-1; clone size: medium-sized; J gene: TRBJ2-7; CDR3 protein: CASSEGARQGGVYEQYF; CDR3 DNA: TGTGCCAGCAGTGAAGGCGCGCGACAGGGTGGCGTCTACGAGCAGTACTTC
D gene: NA; V gene: TRBV5-1; clone size: few; J gene: TRBJ1-1; CDR3 protein: CASSLRPESGGGWNTEAFF; CDR3 DNA: TGCGCCAGCAGCTTGAGGCCGGAATCCGGGGGAGGGTGGAACACTGAAGCTTTCTTT
D gene: TRBD2; V gene: TRBV5-1; clone size: few; J gene: TRBJ2-5; CDR3 protein: CASSSGLAGHQETQYF; CDR3 DNA: TGCGCCAGCAGCTCCGGACTAGCGGGGCACCAAGAGACCCAGTACTTC
D gene: NA; V gene: TRBV9; clone size: few; J gene: TRBJ2-6; CDR3 protein: CASSVATRDRNVLTF; CDR3 DNA: TGTGCCAGCAGCGTAGCTACGAGGGATCGGAACGTCCTGACTTTC
D gene: NA; V gene: TRBV7-8; clone size: few; J gene: TRBJ1-3; CDR3 protein: CASSLGGYNTIYF; CDR3 DNA: TGTGCCAGCAGCCTCGGGGGGTACAACACCATATATTTT
D gene: NA; V gene: TRBV30; clone size: few; J gene: TRBJ1-2; CDR3 protein: CAWNPGVYGYTF; CDR3 DNA: TGTGCCTGGAACCCCGGGGTCTATGGCTACACCTTC
D gene: TRBD1; V gene: TRBV5-1; clone size: NA; J gene: TRBJ2-3; CDR3 protein: CASSTGGQGTRGDTQYF; CDR3 DNA: TGCGCCAGCAGCACAGGGGGACAGGGTACTAGAGGAGATACGCAGTATTTT
D gene: NA; V gene: TRBV7-7; clone size: few; J gene: TRBJ1-4; CDR3 protein: CASSLGGTPNEKLFF; CDR3 DNA: TGTGCTAGCAGCTTAGGCGGGACCCCTAATGAAAAACTGTTTTTT
D gene: TRBD2; V gene: TRBV19; clone size: NA; J gene: TRBJ2-2; CDR3 protein: CASSTYGTSGTNTGELFF; CDR3 DNA: TGTGCCAGTAGTACCTATGGGACTAGCGGGACGAACACCGGGGAGCTGTTTTTT
D gene: NA; V gene: TRBV30; clone size: few; J gene: TRBJ2-5; CDR3 protein: CAWSSASLGPQYF; CDR3 DNA: TGTGCCTGGAGTTCGGCCTCTTTGGGGCCCCAGTACTTC
D gene: NA; V gene: TRBV15; clone size: NA; J gene: TRBJ1-1; CDR3 protein: CATSVLTGNTEAFF; CDR3 DNA: TGTGCCACCAGCGTACTGACAGGGAACACTGAAGCTTTCTTT
D gene: NA; V gene: TRBV7-3; clone size: few; J gene: TRBJ2-5; CDR3 protein: CASSLSTRETQYF; CDR3 DNA: TGTGCCAGCAGCCTTTCGACAAGAGAGACCCAGTACTTC
D gene: NA; V gene: TRBV7-9; clone size: few; J gene: TRBJ2-2; CDR3 protein: CASSLRQANTGELFF; CDR3 DNA: TGTGCCAGCAGCCTGAGACAGGCGAACACCGGGGAGCTGTTTTTT
D gene: NA; V gene: TRBV19; clone size: NA; J gene: TRBJ1-5; CDR3 protein: CASSTSGRVGLPQHF; CDR3 DNA: TGTGCCAGTAGTACCTCCGGGAGGGTGGGTCTTCCCCAGCATTTT
D gene: TRBD2; V gene: TRBV10-1; clone size: few; J gene: TRBJ2-7; CDR3 protein: CASSASGGLRHEQYF; CDR3 DNA: TGCGCCAGCAGTGCCTCGGGAGGATTAAGACACGAGCAGTACTTC
D gene: TRBD2; V gene: TRBV2; clone size: NA; J gene: TRBJ2-7; CDR3 protein: CASGLAGGTTYF; CDR3 DNA: TGTGCCAGCGGACTAGCGGGGGGTACGACGTACTTC